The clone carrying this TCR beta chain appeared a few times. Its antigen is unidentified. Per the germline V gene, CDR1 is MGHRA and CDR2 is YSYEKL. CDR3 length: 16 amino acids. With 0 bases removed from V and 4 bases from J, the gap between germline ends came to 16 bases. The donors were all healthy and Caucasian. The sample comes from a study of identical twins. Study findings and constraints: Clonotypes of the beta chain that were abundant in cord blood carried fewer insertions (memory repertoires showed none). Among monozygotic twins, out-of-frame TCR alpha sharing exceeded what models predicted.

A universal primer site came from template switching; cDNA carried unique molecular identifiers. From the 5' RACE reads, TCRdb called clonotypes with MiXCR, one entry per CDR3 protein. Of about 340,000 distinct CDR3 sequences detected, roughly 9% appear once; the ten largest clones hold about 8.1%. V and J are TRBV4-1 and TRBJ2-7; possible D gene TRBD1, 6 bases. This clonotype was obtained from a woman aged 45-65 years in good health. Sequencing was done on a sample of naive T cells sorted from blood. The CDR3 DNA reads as TGCGCCAGCAGCCAAGATCCGGGACCCAGGGGTTACGAGCAGTACTTC. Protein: CASSQDPGPRGYEQYF.